The rows below give T cell receptor beta chains drawn from one sample of a study of blood T cell repertoires in COVID-19. Sequencing used immunoSEQ multiplex PCR; TCRdb keeps in-frame clones, though not all of them. This sample carries about 210,000 clones, about 80% of them seen once, and the ten largest clones take under 3%. The sample consisted of peripheral blood. These receptors were obtained from a woman in her thirties or forties with active or convalescent COVID-19. Each CDR3 is given with its conserved first and last residue. Fields, in order: V gene, D gene, clone size, J gene, CDR3 DNA, CDR3 protein. D genes are given only for firm matches. Clone size appears in some rows only: once, few, many, or a class for an expanded clone.

TRBV19	TRBD1	few	TRBJ2-7	TGTGCCAGTAGTAGTCCGGGACAGGGAACTCTCTTATACGAGCAGTACTTC	CASSSPGQGTLLYEQYF
TRBV6-2/TRBV6-3	TRBD1	NA	TRBJ1-2	TGTGCCAGCAGTTCTCCGGGACAGGGGGATCATGGCTACACCTTC	CASSSPGQGDHGYTF
TRBV6-2/TRBV6-3	NA	NA	TRBJ1-1	TGTGCCAGCAGTAGCCGGACAGATGCCGCTTTCTTT	CASSSRTDAAFF
TRBV25-1	NA	NA	TRBJ2-1	TGTGCCAGCAGTGAGGTAGCCTACAATGAGCAGTTCTTC	CASSEVAYNEQFF
TRBV24-1	TRBD2	few	TRBJ2-1	TGTGCCACCAGTGAACCTACTAGGGCGGGGGGGTACAATGAGCAGTTCTTC	CATSEPTRAGGYNEQFF
TRBV27	NA	NA	TRBJ2-6	TGTGCCAGCAGACCCAGGGGTACCGGGGCCAACGTCCTGACTTTC	CASRPRGTGANVLTF
TRBV4-3	TRBD2	NA	TRBJ2-7	TGCGCCAGCAGTAGAGGGACTAGCGGGGCCTACGAGCAGTACTTC	CASSRGTSGAYEQYF
TRBV6-5	NA	NA	TRBJ1-5	TGTGCCAGCAGTTACGATCAAGGGGGTACTCAGCCCCAGCATTTT	CASSYDQGGTQPQHF
TRBV19	NA	NA	TRBJ1-2	TGTGCCAGTAGTATGGACAGATTATATGGCTACACCTTC	CASSMDRLYGYTF
TRBV4-1	NA	NA	TRBJ1-1	TGCGCCAGCAGCCGCACCACAGGGACGGGGAACACTGAAGCTTTCTTT	CASSRTTGTGNTEAFF
TRBV27	TRBD2	NA	TRBJ2-1	TGTGCCAGCAGTTTGGAGGGAGGGCCCCATGAGCAGTTCTTC	CASSLEGGPHEQFF
TRBV30	NA	NA	TRBJ1-3	TGTGCCTGGAGTGCTCTGGGAGAGAGCTCTGGAAACACCATATATTTT	CAWSALGESSGNTIYF
TRBV7-9	NA	once	TRBJ2-7	TGTGCCAGCAGCTTAGCGGGGGGGGCCCCCTACGAGCAGTACTTC	CASSLAGGAPYEQYF
TRBV19	NA	NA	TRBJ1-1	TGTGCCAGTAGTAGGGGGGGTATCAGGCAGAACACTGAAGCTTTCTTT	CASSRGGIRQNTEAFF
TRBV25-1	NA	NA	TRBJ2-6	TGTGCCAGTAAGATAGATGGTGGGGCCAACGTCCTGACTTTC	CASKIDGGANVLTF
TRBV30	TRBD1	NA	TRBJ1-2	TGTGCCTGGAGTCCCGACAGGGATTATGGCTACACCTTC	CAWSPDRDYGYTF
TRBV5-1	NA	NA	TRBJ1-2	TGCGCCAGCAGCTTGTCACAGGATCTGGGAGGCTACACCTTC	CASSLSQDLGGYTF
TRBV12-3/TRBV12-4	TRBD1	NA	TRBJ1-5	TGTGCCAGCAGAGGGACAGGCGATCAGCCCCAGCATTTT	CASRGTGDQPQHF
TRBV6-6	NA	NA	TRBJ1-5	TGTGCCAGCACCTACTATGGGGCTTTTAGCAATCAGCCCCAGCATTTT	CASTYYGAFSNQPQHF
TRBV7-9	TRBD1	NA	TRBJ1-2	TGTGCCAGCAGCTTATATGGGACAGATGGCTACACCTTC	CASSLYGTDGYTF
TRBV6-2/TRBV6-3	NA	NA	TRBJ2-1	TGTGCCAGCAGTTACTCCCTAAGGGACCACTACGGGGGTCCAGCCTACAATGAGCAGTTCTTC	CASSYSLRDHYGGPAYNEQFF
TRBV5-1	NA	NA	TRBJ1-4	TGCGCCAGCAGCTTGGCGGCCTCCCCCGGGGAAAAACTGTTTTTT	CASSLAASPGEKLFF
TRBV27	TRBD1	once	TRBJ1-1	TGTGCCAGCAGGACAGGGGCCGGCGACACTGAAGCTTTCTTT	CASRTGAGDTEAFF
TRBV5-5	TRBD1	NA	TRBJ2-2	TGTGCCAGCAGCAAGGGACAGGGGATCGGCACCGGGGAGCTGTTTTTT	CASSKGQGIGTGELFF
TRBV6-4	NA	NA	TRBJ2-3	TGTGCCAGCAGCCTCGCCCCAGCGGACCCTATTAGCACAGATACGCAGTATTTT	CASSLAPADPISTDTQYF
TRBV2	NA	NA	TRBJ2-3	TGTGCCAGGTCAAAAGGGGGTGATACGCAGTATTTT	CARSKGGDTQYF
TRBV7-2	NA	few	TRBJ1-1	TGTGCCAGCAGCTTCAGACTCTACACTGAAGCTTTCTTT	CASSFRLYTEAFF
TRBV28	NA	NA	TRBJ1-1	TGTGCCAGCAGTTTAATTACAGGGGAAGCTTTCTTT	CASSLITGEAFF
TRBV7-9	TRBD1	NA	TRBJ1-1	TGTGCCAGCAGCCCGACAGGGGACGGGGCTTTCTTT	CASSPTGDGAFF
TRBV13	TRBD1	NA	TRBJ1-6	TGTGCCAGCGGGGGACAGGGGGCAGTCCAAGATAATTCACCCCTCCACTTT	CASGGQGAVQDNSPLHF
TRBV7-7	NA	NA	TRBJ2-5	TGTGCTAGCAGCAAAGGCGTGGCGGGCAACCAAGAGACCCAGTACTTC	CASSKGVAGNQETQYF
TRBV5-1	TRBD1	NA	TRBJ1-2	TGCGCCAGCAGCTTGGGGGTTGAGGGACAGAATGGCTACACCTTC	CASSLGVEGQNGYTF
TRBV11-1	NA	once	TRBJ2-5	TGTGCCAGCGGGCAGATCGAAGAGACCCAGTACTTC	CASGQIEETQYF
TRBV5-5	NA	once	TRBJ1-5	TGTGCCAGCAGCACGTGGGGGGGCAGTGAGCCCCAGCATTTT	CASSTWGGSEPQHF
TRBV7-6	TRBD2	NA	TRBJ2-1	TGTGCGATCGGACTAGCGGGAGGACCCCATGAGCAGTTCTTC	CAIGLAGGPHEQFF
TRBV9	TRBD2	NA	TRBJ2-7	TGTGCCCCCAGCGACACCGGGGGGGCACTGGGGGTGAGGAACGAGCAGTACTTC	CAPSDTGGALGVRNEQYF
TRBV7-2	NA	few	TRBJ2-5	TGTGCCAGCAGCTTAGGCTTAGCTCAGTACTTC	CASSLGLAQYF
TRBV2	NA	NA	TRBJ1-1	TGTGCCAGCAGTGGGACAGTACCTAACACTGAAGCTTTCTTT	CASSGTVPNTEAFF
TRBV6-1	NA	NA	TRBJ1-5	TGTGCCAGCAGTGGGTCCAGAAACGCAGGGTCCCGCAATCAGCCCCAGCATTTT	CASSGSRNAGSRNQPQHF
TRBV12-3/TRBV12-4	TRBD1	NA	TRBJ2-1	TGTGCCAGCACCGGGACAGGGTACAATGAGCAGTTCTTC	CASTGTGYNEQFF
TRBV19	TRBD2	NA	TRBJ2-2	TGTGCCAGTAATCTCCGACTAGCGCTCACGACCGGGGAGCTGTTTTTT	CASNLRLALTTGELFF